This entry lists 9 T cell receptor beta chains sequenced from one sample in a study of T cell clones after liver transplantation. The method was immunoSEQ multiplex PCR; TCRdb's version includes in-frame clones alone and lacks a portion of them. The table lists tens of thousands of clones, 90% of them singletons. The material sequenced was CD4+ T cells from blood, taken before liver transplant. These receptors were taken from a human donor who received a liver transplant.

The chain is built from TRBV10-3 and TRBJ2-5; D is undetermined. The CDR3 sequence is 12 residues long. Between the trimmed V and J ends, which lost 9 bases and 1 base, there was a span of 9 bases. CDR1 and CDR2 (germline): ENHRY, SYGVKD. Written as DNA, the CDR3 is TGTGCCATTGCGACACTCCAAGAGACCCAGTACTTC. Translating gives CAIATLQETQYF.

The count of this clone is one. The chain combines TRBV28 with TRBJ1-4; TRBD1 matches at 7 bases. Looked up from germline, CDR1 is MDHEN and CDR2 is SYDVKM. The CDR3 has 17 residues. V shed 2 bases and J 0 bases; nucleotides not matched to a gene: 6. The chain's CDR3 is CASSLDTGTATNEKLFF. CDR3 coding DNA: TGTGCCAGCAGTTTAGATACCGGGACAGCAACTAATGAAAAACTGTTTTTT.

The chain combines TRBV27 with TRBJ1-1; 7 bases map to TRBD1. Germline CDR1 reads MNHEY; CDR2 reads SMNVEV (reference sequence). After removal of 6 bases from V and 0 bases from J, the junction contained 4 bases not matched to a gene. This CDR3 spans 14 amino acids. The CDR3 reads CASRPGTVNTEAFF. CDR3 nucleotides: TGTGCCAGCAGGCCCGGGACAGTGAACACTGAAGCTTTCTTT.

The rearrangement links TRBV7-7 to TRBJ2-3; D call uncertain. The ends were cut back, 4 bases at V and 1 base at J, with 12 bases in the middle. The CDR3 has 15 amino acids. The V gene's germline CDR1 is SSHAT and CDR2 FNYEAQ (reference sequence). Written as DNA, the CDR3 is TGTGCCAGCAGCTCCACCGGGTCGGGCACAGATACGCAGTATTTT. It specifies CASSSTGSGTDTQYF.

The chain links TRBV27 to TRBJ1-2; TRBD1 aligns across 7 bases. The CDR3 totals 14 residues. CDR1 and CDR2 from the germline V gene are MNHEY and SMNVEV (reference sequence). The junction had 8 bases not matched to a gene; V was cut back by 5 bases and J by 5 bases. In DNA, the CDR3 is TGTGCCAGCAGTGCAAGACAGGGTGGGTATGGCTACACCTTC. The encoded protein is CASSARQGGYGYTF.

DNA for the CDR3: TGTGCTAGTGGTTCGGGAGGGATCGCCGGGCAGTTCTTC. Protein sequence: CASGSGGIAGQFF. The chain combines TRBV12-5 with TRBJ2-1, with 8 bases lining up with TRBD2. Trimming took 4 bases from V and 12 from J; bases not matched to a gene: 8. The CDR3 is 13 residues long. CDR1 and CDR2 from the germline V gene are LGHNT and FRNRAP.

CDR3 sequence (DNA): TGTGCCAGCAGCACGGACAGGGGTCCGGGCAATCAGCCCCAGCATTTT. Its translation is CASSTDRGPGNQPQHF. The gene calls are TRBV28 and TRBJ1-5, with TRBD1 matching over 9 bases. This CDR3 is 16 amino acids long. After removal of 6 bases from V and 2 bases from J, the junction contained 8 bases not matched to a gene. From germline, CDR1 is MDHEN and CDR2 SYDVKM.

This chain connects TRBV5-1 to TRBJ1-2; 7 nucleotides agree with TRBD1. This CDR3 is 13 amino acids long. Germline assignment: CDR1 SGHRS and CDR2 YFSETQ. Trimming at V came to 1 base and at J to 8 bases, leaving 5 bases not matched to a gene. The DNA of the CDR3 is TGCGCCAGCAGCTTGTCTCAGGGGGGCGGCTACACCTTC. Translation gives CASSLSQGGGYTF.

The rearrangement links TRBV5-1 to TRBJ2-7, with 13 bases that match TRBD2. The CDR3 contains 16 residues. The germline V gene encodes CDR1 SGHRS and CDR2 YFSETQ. The V gene end was trimmed by 4 bases and the J gene end by 2 bases; junction bases not matched to a gene: 6. CDR3 DNA: TGCGCCAGCAGCGACAAACTAGCGGGAGGGGCCTACGAGCAGTACTTC. It specifies CASSDKLAGGAYEQYF.